This T cell receptor beta chain was obtained from a study of monozygotic twins with inflammatory bowel disease. Germline V CDR1 and CDR2: DFQATT, SNEGSKA (reference sequence). The CDR3 is 16 amino acids. TCRdb reprocessed the 5' RACE reads and keeps a single row for each CDR3 protein, giving no DNA. In total, the table holds 300,000 to 350,000 distinct CDR3 sequences. The J gene is TRBJ1-3, the V gene TRBV20-1; with no DNA, the TCRdb D assignment of TRBD1 cannot be verified. This TCR derives from a human donor with ulcerative colitis or Crohn's disease, or a healthy co-twin of an affected twin (not recorded which). The sequenced material came from blood. CDR3 amino acids: CSASRDRSLSGNTIYF.